This TCR beta chain derives from a study of blood T cell repertoires in COVID-19. Trimming shortened V by 4 bases and J by 2 bases, and 12 bases separated the two germline ends. The CDR3 contains 14 residues. Germline lookup yields CDR1 SGHVS and CDR2 FQNEAQ. This clone was recorded a few times. The table came from immunoSEQ multiplex PCR; TCRdb's copy has only in-frame clones and leaves some out. This sample yields roughly 16,000 clones, of which approximately 90% are seen a single time; about a tenth belongs to the top ten. The J gene is TRBJ2-7, the V gene TRBV7-8; D is undetermined. The clonotype comes from a man older than 75 with acute or convalescent COVID-19. The sample consisted of peripheral blood. The CDR3 DNA is TGTGCCAGCAGCTCACGACTCATCGCCTACGAGCAGTACTTC. Its translation is CASSSRLIAYEQYF.